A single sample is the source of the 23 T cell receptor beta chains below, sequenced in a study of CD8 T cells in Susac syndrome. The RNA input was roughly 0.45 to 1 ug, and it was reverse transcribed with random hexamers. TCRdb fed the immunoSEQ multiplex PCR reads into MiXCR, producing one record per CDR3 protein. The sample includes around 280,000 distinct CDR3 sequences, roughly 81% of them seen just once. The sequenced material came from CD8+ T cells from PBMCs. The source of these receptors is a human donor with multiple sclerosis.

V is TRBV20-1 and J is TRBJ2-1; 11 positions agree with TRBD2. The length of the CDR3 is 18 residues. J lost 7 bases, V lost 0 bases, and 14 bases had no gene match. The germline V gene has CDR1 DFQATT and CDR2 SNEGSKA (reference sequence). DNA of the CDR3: TGCAGTGCTAGAGATGAGGCGTTCTTTAGCGGGAGGGGGAATGAGCAGTTCTTC. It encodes CSARDEAFFSGRGNEQFF.

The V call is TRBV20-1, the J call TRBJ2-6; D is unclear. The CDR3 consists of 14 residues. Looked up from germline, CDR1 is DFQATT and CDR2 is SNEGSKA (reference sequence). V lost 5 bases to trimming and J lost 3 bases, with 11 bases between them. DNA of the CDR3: TGCAGTGCTCCTCTAGGGATTGGGGCCAACGTCCTGACTTTC. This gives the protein CSAPLGIGANVLTF.

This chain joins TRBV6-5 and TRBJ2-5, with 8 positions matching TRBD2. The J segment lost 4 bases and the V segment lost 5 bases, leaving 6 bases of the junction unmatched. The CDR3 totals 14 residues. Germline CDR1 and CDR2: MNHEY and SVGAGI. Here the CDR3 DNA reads TGTGCCAGCAGTCCAAGCGGGAGAGGAGAGACCCAGTACTTC. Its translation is CASSPSGRGETQYF.

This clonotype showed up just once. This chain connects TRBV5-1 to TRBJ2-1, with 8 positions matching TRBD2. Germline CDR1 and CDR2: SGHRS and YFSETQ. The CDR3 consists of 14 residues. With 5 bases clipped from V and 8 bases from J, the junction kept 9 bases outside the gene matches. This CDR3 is CASRGQRETDEQFF. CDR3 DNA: TGCGCCAGCAGGGGTCAGCGGGAGACCGATGAGCAGTTCTTC.

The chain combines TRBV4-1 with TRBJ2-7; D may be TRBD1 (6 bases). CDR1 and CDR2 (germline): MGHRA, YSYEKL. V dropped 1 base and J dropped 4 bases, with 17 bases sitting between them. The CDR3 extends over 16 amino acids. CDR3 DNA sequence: TGCGCCAGCAGCCAAGTGGGGAGCAGGGGCGGGTACGAGCAGTACTTC. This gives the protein CASSQVGSRGGYEQYF.

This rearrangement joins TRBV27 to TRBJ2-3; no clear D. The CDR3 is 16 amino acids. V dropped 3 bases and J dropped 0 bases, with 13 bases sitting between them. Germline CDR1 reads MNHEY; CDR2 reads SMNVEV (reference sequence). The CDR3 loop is CASSFGVRRSTDTQYF. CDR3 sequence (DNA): TGTGCCAGCAGTTTTGGAGTCAGGAGAAGCACAGATACGCAGTATTTT.

DNA for the CDR3: TGCAGTGCTAGAGATCCGGAGACTGGGGCCAACGTCCTGACTTTC. This gives the protein CSARDPETGANVLTF. This chain connects TRBV20-1 to TRBJ2-6, with no clear D. V lost 0 bases and J lost 2, with 8 bases in between. CDR1 and CDR2 from the germline V gene are DFQATT and SNEGSKA (reference sequence). This CDR3 spans 15 amino acids.

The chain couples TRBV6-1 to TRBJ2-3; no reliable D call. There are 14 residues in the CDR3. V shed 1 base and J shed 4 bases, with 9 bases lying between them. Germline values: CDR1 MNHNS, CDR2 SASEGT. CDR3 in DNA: TGTGCCAGCAGTGAAGGCGCTTTTGCAGATACGCAGTATTTT. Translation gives CASSEGAFADTQYF.

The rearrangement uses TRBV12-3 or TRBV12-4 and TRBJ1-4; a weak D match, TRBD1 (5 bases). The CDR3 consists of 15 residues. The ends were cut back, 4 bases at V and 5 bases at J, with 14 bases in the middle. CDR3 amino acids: CASSSLWGGNEKLFF. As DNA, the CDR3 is TGTGCCAGCAGTTCCCTTTGGGGGGGGAATGAAAAACTGTTTTTT.

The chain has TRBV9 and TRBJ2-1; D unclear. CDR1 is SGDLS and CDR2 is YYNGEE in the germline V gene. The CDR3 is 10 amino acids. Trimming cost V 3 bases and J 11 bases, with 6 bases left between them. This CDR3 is CASSGAQQFF. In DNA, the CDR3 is TGTGCCAGCAGCGGGGCCCAGCAGTTCTTC.

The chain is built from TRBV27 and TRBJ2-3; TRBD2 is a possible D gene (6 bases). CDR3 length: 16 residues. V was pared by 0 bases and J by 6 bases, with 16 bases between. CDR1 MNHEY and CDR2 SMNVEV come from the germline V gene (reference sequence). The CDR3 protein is CASSLSPGTGDDTQYF. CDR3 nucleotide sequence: TGTGCCAGCAGTTTATCACCCGGGACTGGAGATGATACGCAGTATTTT.

CDR3 residues: CASSLGASDEQFF. The CDR3 coding sequence is TGTGCCAGCAGCCTGGGGGCTAGCGATGAGCAGTTCTTC. The rearrangement joins TRBV5-6 to TRBJ2-1; D might be TRBD1 or TRBD2, each matching 6 bases. The CDR3 runs 13 residues. V gave up 4 bases and J gave up 8 bases, with 13 bases separating them. Germline V CDR1 and CDR2: SGHDT, YYEEEE.

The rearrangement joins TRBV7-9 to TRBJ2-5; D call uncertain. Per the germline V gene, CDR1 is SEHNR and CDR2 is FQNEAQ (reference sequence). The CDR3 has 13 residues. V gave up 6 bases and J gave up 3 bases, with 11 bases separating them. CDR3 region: CASSSRREETQYF. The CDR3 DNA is TGTGCCAGCAGTTCCCGACGAGAAGAGACCCAGTACTTC.

The CDR3 reads CASSSGQGIYEQYF. DNA for the CDR3: TGTGCCAGCAGTTCCGGACAGGGGATCTACGAGCAGTACTTC. V and J are TRBV27 and TRBJ2-7; 9 nucleotides match TRBD1. CDR3 length equals 14 residues. The V gene end was trimmed by 4 bases and the J gene end by 3 bases; junction bases not matched to a gene: 4. Germline lookup yields CDR1 MNHEY and CDR2 SMNVEV (reference sequence).

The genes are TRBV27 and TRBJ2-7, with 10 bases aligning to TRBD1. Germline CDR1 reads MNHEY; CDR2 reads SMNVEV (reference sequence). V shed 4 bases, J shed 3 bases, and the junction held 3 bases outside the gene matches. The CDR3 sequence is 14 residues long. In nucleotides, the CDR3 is TGTGCCAGCAGTTCGGGACAGGGGTACTACGAGCAGTACTTC. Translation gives CASSSGQGYYEQYF.

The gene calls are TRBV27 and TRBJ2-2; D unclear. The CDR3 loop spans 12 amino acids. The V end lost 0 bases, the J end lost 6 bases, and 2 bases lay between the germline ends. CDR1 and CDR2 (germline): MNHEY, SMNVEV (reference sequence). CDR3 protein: CASSLSAGELFF. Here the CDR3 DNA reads TGTGCCAGCAGTTTATCTGCCGGGGAGCTGTTTTTT.

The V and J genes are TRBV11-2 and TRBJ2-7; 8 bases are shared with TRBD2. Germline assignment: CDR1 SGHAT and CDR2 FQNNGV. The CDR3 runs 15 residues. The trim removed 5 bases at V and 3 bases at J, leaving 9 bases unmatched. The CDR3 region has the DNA TGTGCCAGCAGCCTTTTTGCGGGAGGTTTCTACGAGCAGTACTTC. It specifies CASSLFAGGFYEQYF.

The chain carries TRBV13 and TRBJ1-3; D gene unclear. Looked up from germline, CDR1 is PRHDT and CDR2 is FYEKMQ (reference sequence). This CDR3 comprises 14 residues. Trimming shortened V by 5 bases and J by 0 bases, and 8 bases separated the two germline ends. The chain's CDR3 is CASSPGDSGNTIYF. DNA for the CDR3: TGTGCCAGCAGCCCCGGGGACTCTGGAAACACCATATATTTT.

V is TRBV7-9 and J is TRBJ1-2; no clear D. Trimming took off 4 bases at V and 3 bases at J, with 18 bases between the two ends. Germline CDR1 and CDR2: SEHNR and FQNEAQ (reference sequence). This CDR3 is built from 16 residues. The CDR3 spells CASSSGFLSPHYGYTF. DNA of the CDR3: TGTGCCAGCAGCTCGGGTTTCTTAAGCCCTCACTATGGCTACACCTTC.

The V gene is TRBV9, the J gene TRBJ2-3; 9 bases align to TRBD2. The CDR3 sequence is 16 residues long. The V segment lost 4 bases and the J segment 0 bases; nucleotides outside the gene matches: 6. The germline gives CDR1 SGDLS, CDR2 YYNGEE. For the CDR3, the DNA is TGTGCCAGCAGCTCTCTAGCGGGGACTAGCACAGATACGCAGTATTTT. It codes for CASSSLAGTSTDTQYF.

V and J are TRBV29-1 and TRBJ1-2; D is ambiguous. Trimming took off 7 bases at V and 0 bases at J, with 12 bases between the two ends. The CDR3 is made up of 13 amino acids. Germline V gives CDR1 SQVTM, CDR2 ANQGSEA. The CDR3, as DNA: TGCAGCGCTTTGGATCCTACTAACTATGGCTACACCTTC. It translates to CSALDPTNYGYTF.

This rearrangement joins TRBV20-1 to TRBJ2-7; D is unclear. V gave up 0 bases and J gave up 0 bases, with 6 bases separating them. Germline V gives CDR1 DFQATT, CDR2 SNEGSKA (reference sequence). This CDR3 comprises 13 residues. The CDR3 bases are TGCAGTGCTAGAGATCACAGCTCCTACGAGCAGTACTTC. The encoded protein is CSARDHSSYEQYF.

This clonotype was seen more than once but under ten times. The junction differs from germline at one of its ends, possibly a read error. The CDR3 DNA reads TGTGCTAGCAACGGCGGGAGGGCACTCAATGAGCAGTTCTTC. Residues: CASNGGRALNEQFF. The chain has TRBV7-9 and TRBJ2-1, with TRBD2 matching 9 bases. The germline V gene has CDR1 SEHNR and CDR2 FQNEAQ (reference sequence). The CDR3 totals 14 residues.